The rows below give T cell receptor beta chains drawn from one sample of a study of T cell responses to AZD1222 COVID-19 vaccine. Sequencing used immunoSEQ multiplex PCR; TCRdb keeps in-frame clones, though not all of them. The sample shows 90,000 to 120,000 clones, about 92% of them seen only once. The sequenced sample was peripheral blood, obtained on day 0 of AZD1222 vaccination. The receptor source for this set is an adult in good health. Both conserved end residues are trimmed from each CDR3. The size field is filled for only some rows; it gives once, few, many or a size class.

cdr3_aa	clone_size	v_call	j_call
ASSLGGVYGYT	.	TRBV6-6	TRBJ1-2
ASKSTGTGSEKLF	.	TRBV19	TRBJ1-4
ASSARSISVVQGREAF	.	TRBV7-9	TRBJ1-1
ASSLEIALREKLF	.	TRBV5-1	TRBJ1-4
ASSHGGSSYEQY	many	TRBV4-2	TRBJ2-7
ASSSRGSETQY	.	TRBV7-7	TRBJ2-5
ASSQDGTLPGGGYGYT	.	TRBV14	TRBJ1-2
ASSTRHYGYT	.	TRBV11-2	TRBJ1-2
AWKGDTNTGELF	.	TRBV30	TRBJ2-2
ASSPLGQGGDTQY	.	TRBV18	TRBJ2-3
ASSLVLGGELF	.	TRBV11-2	TRBJ2-2
ASSGDRINTEAF	.	TRBV5-1	TRBJ1-1
AITAQPSYEQY	.	TRBV10-3	TRBJ2-7
ASSSRDYTDTQY	once	TRBV11-3	TRBJ2-3
ASSFGGNQPQH	.	TRBV12-3/TRBV12-4	TRBJ1-5
ASSLPQGVGEKLF	.	TRBV19	TRBJ1-4
ASRLTTSGDGSGETQY	.	TRBV5-1	TRBJ2-5
ASSPEWGRANQPQH	.	TRBV27	TRBJ1-5
SVETGRAGNTIY	.	TRBV29-1	TRBJ1-3
ASSPVGGLSTEAF	.	TRBV7-6	TRBJ1-1
ASSPLGRDSGEQY	.	TRBV28	TRBJ2-7
ASSLEASSYNEQF	.	TRBV7-6	TRBJ2-1
AISESGPTATGAHTEAF	.	TRBV10-3	TRBJ1-1
ASSSWTGDEQF	.	TRBV7-2	TRBJ2-1
ASSRTSGSYEQY	.	TRBV6-5	TRBJ2-7
ASSRRGGGTYNEQF	.	TRBV7-2	TRBJ2-1
ASSFRRTYTEAF	.	TRBV7-8	TRBJ1-1
ASSGPQPSETQY	.	TRBV9	TRBJ2-5
AWKGELGLAKQETQY	.	TRBV30	TRBJ2-5
ASSLYLNTEAF	.	TRBV12-3/TRBV12-4	TRBJ1-1
SARTGNSNQPQH	.	TRBV29-1	TRBJ1-5
ASSLGQGGSSNQPQH	.	TRBV5-1	TRBJ1-5
ATSRGTVNTGELF	.	TRBV15	TRBJ2-2
ASRSAGTDTQY	.	TRBV13	TRBJ2-3
SGLLAGGPDTQY	.	TRBV29-1	TRBJ2-3
ASSSRRAADTQY	.	TRBV7-2	TRBJ2-3
ASSWTVEKAF	.	TRBV12-3/TRBV12-4	TRBJ1-1